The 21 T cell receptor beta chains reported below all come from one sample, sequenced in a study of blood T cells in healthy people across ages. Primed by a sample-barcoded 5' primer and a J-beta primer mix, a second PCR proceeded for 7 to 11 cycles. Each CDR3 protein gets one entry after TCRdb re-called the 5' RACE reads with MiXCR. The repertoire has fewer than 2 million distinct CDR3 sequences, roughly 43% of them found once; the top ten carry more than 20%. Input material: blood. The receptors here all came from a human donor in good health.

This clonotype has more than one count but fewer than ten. The CDR3 nucleotides read TGTGCCAGCAGCTCTACCGGGAATTTCAATGAGCAGTTCTTC. Translating it yields CASSSTGNFNEQFF. The chain joins TRBV7-9 to TRBJ2-1; possibly TRBD2 for D (5 bases). Looked up from germline, CDR1 is SEHNR and CDR2 is FQNEAQ (reference sequence). Trimming stripped 4 bases from V and 6 bases from J, with 13 bases between. This CDR3 has 14 residues.

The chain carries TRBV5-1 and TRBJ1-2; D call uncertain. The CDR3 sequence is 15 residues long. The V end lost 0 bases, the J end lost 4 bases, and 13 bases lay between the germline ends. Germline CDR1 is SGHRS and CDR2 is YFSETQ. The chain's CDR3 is CASSLGQSRSYGYTF. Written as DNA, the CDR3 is TGCGCCAGCAGCTTGGGACAAAGCAGGAGCTATGGCTACACCTTC.

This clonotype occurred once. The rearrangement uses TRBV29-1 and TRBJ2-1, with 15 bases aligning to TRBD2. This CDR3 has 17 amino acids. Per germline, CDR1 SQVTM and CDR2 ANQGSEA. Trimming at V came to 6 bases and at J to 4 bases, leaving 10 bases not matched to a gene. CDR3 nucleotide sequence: TGCAGCGTGGGGACTAGCGGGGGGCCGATTTCATACAATGAGCAGTTCTTC. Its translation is CSVGTSGGPISYNEQFF.

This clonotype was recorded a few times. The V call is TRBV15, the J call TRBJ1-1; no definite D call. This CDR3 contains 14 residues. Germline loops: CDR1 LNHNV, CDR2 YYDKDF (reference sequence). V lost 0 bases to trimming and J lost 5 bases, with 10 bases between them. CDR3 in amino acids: CATSRDRGFTEAFF. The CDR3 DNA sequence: TGTGCCACCAGCAGAGATCGGGGATTTACTGAAGCTTTCTTT.

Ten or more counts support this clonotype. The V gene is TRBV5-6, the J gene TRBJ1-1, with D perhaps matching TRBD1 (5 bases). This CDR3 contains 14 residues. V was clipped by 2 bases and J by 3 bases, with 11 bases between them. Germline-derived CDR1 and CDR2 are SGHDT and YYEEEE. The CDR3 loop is CASSFQGGDTEAFF. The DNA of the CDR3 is TGTGCCAGCAGCTTTCAAGGAGGGGACACTGAAGCTTTCTTT.

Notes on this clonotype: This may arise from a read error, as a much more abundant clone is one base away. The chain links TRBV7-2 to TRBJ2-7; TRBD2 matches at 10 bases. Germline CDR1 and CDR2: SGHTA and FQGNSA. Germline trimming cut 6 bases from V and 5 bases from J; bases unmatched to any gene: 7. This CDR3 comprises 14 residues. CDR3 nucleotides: TGTGCCAGCAGTTCAGCGGGGGGGCCGCACGAGCAGTACTTC. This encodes CASSSAGGPHEQYF.

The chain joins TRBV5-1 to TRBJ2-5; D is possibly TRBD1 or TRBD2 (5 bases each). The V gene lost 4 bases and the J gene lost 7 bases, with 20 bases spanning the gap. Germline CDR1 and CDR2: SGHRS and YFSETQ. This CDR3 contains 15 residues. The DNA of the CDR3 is TGCGCCAGCAGCCTTAAACCCGGGGCCGATTCGACCCAGTACTTC. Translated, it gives CASSLKPGADSTQYF.

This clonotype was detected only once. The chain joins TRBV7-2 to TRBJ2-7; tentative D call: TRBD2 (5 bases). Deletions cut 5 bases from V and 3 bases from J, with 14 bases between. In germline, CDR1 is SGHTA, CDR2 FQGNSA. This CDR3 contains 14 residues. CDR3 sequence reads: CASSPGVWSYEQYF. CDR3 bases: TGTGCCAGCAGCCCCGGGGTTTGGAGCTACGAGCAGTACTTC.

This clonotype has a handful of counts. In DNA form, the CDR3 reads TGTGCCAGCAGCTTAGGTCCGTTTTCGTTCTACGAGCAGTACTTC. Translating gives CASSLGPFSFYEQYF. The chain links TRBV7-2 to TRBJ2-7; D is ambiguous. The CDR3 length is 15 residues. The germline V and J ends were trimmed by 1 base and 3 bases, with 13 bases remaining between them. From germline, CDR1 is SGHTA and CDR2 FQGNSA.

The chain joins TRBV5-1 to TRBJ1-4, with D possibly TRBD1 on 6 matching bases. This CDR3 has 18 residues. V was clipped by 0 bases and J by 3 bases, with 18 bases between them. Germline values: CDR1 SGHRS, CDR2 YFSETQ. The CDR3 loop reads CASSLAGARGTSNEKLFF. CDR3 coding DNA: TGCGCCAGCAGCTTGGCCGGGGCGAGGGGGACGTCTAATGAAAAACTGTTTTTT.

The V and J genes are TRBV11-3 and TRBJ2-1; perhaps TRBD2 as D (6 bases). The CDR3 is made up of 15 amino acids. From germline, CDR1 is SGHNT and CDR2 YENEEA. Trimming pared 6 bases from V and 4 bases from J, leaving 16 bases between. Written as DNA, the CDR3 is TGTGCCAGCAGTCGTTCGGGACTCCCATACAATGAGCAGTTCTTC. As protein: CASSRSGLPYNEQFF. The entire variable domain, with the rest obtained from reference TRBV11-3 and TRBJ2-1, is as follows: EAGVVQSPRYKIIEKKQPVAFWCNPISGHNTLYWYLQNLGQGPELLIRYENEEAVDDSQLPKDRFSAERLKGVDSTLKIQPAELGDSAVYLCASSRSGLPYNEQFFGPGTRLTVL.

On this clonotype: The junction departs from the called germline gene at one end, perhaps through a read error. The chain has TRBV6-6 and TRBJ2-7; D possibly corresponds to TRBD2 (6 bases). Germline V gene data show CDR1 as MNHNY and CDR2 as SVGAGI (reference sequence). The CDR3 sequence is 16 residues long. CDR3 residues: CAGSYSSGGISDEQYF. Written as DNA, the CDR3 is TGTGCCGGCAGTTACTCCAGTGGGGGGATATCGGACGAGCAGTACTTC.

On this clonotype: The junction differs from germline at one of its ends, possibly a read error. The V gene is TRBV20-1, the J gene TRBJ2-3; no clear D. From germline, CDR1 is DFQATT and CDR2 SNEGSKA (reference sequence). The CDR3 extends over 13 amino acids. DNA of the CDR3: TGCAGCGCTAGAGACCAACTCTTAGATATGCAGTATTTT. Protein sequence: CSARDQLLDMQYF.

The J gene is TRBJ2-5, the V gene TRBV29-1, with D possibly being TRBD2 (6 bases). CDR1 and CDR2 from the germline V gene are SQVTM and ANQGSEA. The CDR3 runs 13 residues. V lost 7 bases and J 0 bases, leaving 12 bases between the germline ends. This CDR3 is CSAVTGDQETQYF. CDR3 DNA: TGCAGCGCCGTGACGGGGGACCAAGAGACCCAGTACTTC. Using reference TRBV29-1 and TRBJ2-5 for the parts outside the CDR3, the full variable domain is SAVISQKPSRDICQRGTSLTIQCQVDSQVTMMFWYRQQPGQSLTLIATANQGSEATYESGFVIDKFPISRPNLTFSTLTVSNMSPEDSSIYLCSAVTGDQETQYFGPGTRLLVL.

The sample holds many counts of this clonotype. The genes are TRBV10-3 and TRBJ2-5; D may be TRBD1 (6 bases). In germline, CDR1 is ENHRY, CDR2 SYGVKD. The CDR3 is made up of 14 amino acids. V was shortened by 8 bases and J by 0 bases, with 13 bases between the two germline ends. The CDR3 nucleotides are TGTGCCATCGGGGACACCATTTACCAAGAGACCCAGTACTTC. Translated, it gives CAIGDTIYQETQYF.

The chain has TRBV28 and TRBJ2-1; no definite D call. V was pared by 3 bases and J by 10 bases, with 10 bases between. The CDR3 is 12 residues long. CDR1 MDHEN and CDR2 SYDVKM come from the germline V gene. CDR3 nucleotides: TGTGCCAGCAGTTTTAGCTCGTGGGAGCAGTTCTTC. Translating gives CASSFSSWEQFF.

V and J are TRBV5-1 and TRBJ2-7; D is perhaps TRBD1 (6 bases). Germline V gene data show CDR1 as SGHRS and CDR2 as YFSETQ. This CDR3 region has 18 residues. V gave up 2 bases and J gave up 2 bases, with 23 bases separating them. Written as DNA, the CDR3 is TGCGCCAGCAGCTTCAGTCCGCTCGGGACAACCCTTGCCTACGAGCAGTACTTC. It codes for CASSFSPLGTTLAYEQYF. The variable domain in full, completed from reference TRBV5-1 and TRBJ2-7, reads KAGVTQTPRYLIKTRGQQVTLSCSPISGHRSVSWYQQTPGQGLQFLFEYFSETQRNKGNFPGRFSGRQFSNSRSEMNVSTLELGDSALYLCASSFSPLGTTLAYEQYFGPGTRLTVT.

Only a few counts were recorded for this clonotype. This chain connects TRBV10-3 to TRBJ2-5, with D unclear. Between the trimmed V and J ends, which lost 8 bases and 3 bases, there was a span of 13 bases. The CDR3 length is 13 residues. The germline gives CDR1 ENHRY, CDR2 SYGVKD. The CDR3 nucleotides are TGTGCCATCGGCCGTCGGAACGAAGAGACCCAGTACTTC. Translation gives CAIGRRNEETQYF.

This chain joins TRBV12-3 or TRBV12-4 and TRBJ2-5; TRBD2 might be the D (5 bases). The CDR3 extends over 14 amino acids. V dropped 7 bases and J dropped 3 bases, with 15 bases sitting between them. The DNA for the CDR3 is TGTGCCAGCACAAGTCGAGACGGGGAAGAGACCCAGTACTTC. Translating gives CASTSRDGEETQYF.

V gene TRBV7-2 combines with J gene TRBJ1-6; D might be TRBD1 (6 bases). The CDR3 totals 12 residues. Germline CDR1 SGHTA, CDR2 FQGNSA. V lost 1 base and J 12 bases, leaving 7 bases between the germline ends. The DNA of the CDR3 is TGTGCCAGCAGCTTAGACAGGGAACCCCTCCACTTT. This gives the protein CASSLDREPLHF.

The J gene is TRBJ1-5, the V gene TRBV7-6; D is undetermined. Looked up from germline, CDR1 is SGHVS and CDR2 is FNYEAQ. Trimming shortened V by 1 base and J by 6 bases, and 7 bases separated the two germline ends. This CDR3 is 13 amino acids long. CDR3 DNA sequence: TGTGCCAGCAGCTTAGGCGAGGCTCAGCCCCAGCATTTT. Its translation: CASSLGEAQPQHF. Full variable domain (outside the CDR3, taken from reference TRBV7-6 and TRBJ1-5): GAGVSQSPRYKVTKRGQDVALRCDPISGHVSLYWYRQALGQGPEFLTYFNYEAQQDKSGLPNDRFSAERPEGSISTLTIQRTEQRDSAMYRCASSLGEAQPQHFGDGTRLSIL.